The rows below give T cell receptor beta chains drawn from one sample of a study of blood T cell repertoires in COVID-19. TCRdb keeps only in-frame clones here, not all; method: immunoSEQ multiplex PCR. The profile shows some 150,000 clones, 80% to 90% of them singletons. Sequencing was performed on peripheral blood. The receptors shown here come from a woman aged 45 to 65 in a cohort sampled during active or convalescent COVID-19. CDR3s include the opening cysteine and the closing phenylalanine or tryptophan. The D gene is left open where the match is weak. The listing skips clone size in some rows; elsewhere it reads once, few, many or a size class.

V	J	size	D	CDR3	DNA
TRBV4-3	TRBJ2-1	-	TRBD2	CASSQASGGIYNEQFF	TGCGCCAGCAGCCAAGCTAGCGGGGGCATATACAATGAGCAGTTCTTC
TRBV30	TRBJ2-5	-	-	CAWSVQGQETQYF	TGTGCCTGGAGTGTACAGGGCCAGGAGACCCAGTACTTC
TRBV7-2	TRBJ2-2	few	-	CASSLSPHTGELFF	TGTGCCAGCAGCTTATCTCCACACACGGGGGAGCTGTTTTTT
TRBV2	TRBJ2-3	-	TRBD2	CASSEDVAGADTQYF	TGTGCCAGCAGTGAAGATGTAGCGGGCGCAGATACGCAGTATTTT
TRBV4-1	TRBJ2-1	-	-	CASSHPGRAGRDRPYNEQFF	TGCGCCAGCAGCCACCCCGGCAGGGCTGGGAGGGACAGGCCCTACAATGAGCAGTTCTTC
TRBV5-1	TRBJ2-1	-	-	CASSLGTQSYNEQFF	TGCGCCAGCAGCTTGGGTACCCAGTCCTACAATGAGCAGTTCTTC
TRBV6-1	TRBJ1-2	-	-	CASSEAVSANYGYTF	TGTGCCAGCAGTGAAGCGGTGTCAGCTAACTATGGCTACACCTTC
TRBV4-3	TRBJ1-2	once	-	CASSQVRGDNYGYTF	TGCGCCAGCAGCCAAGTACGAGGAGACAACTATGGCTACACCTTC
TRBV29-1	TRBJ2-1	-	TRBD1	CSVGGQGNEQFF	TGCAGCGTAGGAGGACAGGGGAATGAGCAGTTCTTC
TRBV5-1	TRBJ2-2	-	TRBD1	CASKTGTGNTGELFF	TGCGCCAGTAAGACCGGGACAGGGAACACCGGGGAGCTGTTTTTT
TRBV6-5	TRBJ1-2	-	-	CASSYSNRRHYGYTF	TGTGCCAGCAGTTACTCGAACCGCAGGCACTATGGCTACACCTTC
TRBV30	TRBJ2-7	-	-	CAWAGDHSYEQYF	TGTGCCTGGGCAGGGGACCACTCCTACGAGCAGTACTTC
TRBV30	TRBJ1-6	once	-	CARRDTYNSPLHF	TGTGCCCGCCGGGACACCTATAATTCACCCCTCCACTTT
TRBV30	TRBJ1-1	-	-	CAWSRQANTEAFF	TGTGCCTGGAGTAGGCAGGCGAACACTGAAGCTTTCTTT
TRBV30	TRBJ1-4	-	-	CAWSVDSDWDEKLFF	TGTGCCTGGAGTGTAGATTCGGACTGGGATGAAAAACTGTTTTTT
TRBV4-3	TRBJ1-3	-	TRBD1	CASSQDIPRQGNRVNTIYF	TGCGCCAGCAGCCAAGATATCCCCAGACAGGGGAATAGGGTCAACACCATATATTTT